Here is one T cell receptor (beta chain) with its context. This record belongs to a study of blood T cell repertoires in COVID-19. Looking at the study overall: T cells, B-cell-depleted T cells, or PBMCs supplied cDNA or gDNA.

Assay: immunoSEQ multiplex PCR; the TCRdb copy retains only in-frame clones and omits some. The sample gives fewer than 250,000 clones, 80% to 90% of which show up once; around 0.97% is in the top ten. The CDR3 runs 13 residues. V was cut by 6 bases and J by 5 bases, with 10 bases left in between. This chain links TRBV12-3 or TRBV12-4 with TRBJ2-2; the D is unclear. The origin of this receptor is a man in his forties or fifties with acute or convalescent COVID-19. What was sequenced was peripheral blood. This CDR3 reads CASSQTITGELFF. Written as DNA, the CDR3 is TGTGCCAGCAGCCAGACAATAACCGGGGAGCTGTTTTTT.